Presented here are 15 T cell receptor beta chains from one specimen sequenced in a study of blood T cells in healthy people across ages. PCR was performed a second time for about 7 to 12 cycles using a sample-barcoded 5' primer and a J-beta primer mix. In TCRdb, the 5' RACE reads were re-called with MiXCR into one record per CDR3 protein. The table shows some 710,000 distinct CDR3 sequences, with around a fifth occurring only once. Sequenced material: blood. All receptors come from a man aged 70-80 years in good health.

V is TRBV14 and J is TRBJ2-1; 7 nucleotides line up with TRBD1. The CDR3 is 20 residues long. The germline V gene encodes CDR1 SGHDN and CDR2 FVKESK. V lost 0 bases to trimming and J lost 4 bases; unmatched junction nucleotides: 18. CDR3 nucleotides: TGTGCCAGCAGCCAAGATAGAGGGAATCTTTGGGACAGACGATACAATGAGCAGTTCTTC. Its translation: CASSQDRGNLWDRRYNEQFF.

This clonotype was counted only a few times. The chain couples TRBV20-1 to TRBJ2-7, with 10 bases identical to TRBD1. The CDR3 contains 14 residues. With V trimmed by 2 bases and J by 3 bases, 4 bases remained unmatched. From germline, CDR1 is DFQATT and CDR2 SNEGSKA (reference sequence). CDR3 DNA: TGCAGTGCTAGAACCGGGACAGGGGACTACGAGCAGTACTTC. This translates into CSARTGTGDYEQYF.

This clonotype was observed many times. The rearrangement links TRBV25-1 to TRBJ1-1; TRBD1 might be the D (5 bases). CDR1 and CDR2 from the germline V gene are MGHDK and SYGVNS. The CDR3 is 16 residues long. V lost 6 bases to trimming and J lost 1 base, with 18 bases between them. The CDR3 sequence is CASSHTGQRANTEAFF. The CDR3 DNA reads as TGTGCCAGCAGCCACACCGGACAAAGGGCGAACACTGAAGCTTTCTTT.

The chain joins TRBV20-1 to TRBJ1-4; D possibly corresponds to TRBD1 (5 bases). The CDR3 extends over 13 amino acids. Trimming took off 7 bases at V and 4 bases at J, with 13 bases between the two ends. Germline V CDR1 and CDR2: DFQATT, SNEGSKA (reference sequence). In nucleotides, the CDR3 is TGCAGTGGGCGGGGCCGTATTAATGAAAAACTGTTTTTT. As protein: CSGRGRINEKLFF.

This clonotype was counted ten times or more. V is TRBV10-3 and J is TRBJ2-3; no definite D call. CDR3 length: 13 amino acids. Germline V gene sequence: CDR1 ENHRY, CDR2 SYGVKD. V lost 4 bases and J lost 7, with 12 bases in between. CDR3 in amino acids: CAISGSGMHTQYF. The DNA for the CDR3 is TGTGCCATCAGTGGATCCGGCATGCATACGCAGTATTTT.

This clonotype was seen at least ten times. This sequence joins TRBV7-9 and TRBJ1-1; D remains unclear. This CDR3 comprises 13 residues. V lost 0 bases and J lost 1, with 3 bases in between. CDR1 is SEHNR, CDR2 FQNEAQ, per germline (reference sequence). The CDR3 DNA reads TGTGCCAGCAGCTTAGCGGCGAACACTGAAGCTTTCTTT. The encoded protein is CASSLAANTEAFF.

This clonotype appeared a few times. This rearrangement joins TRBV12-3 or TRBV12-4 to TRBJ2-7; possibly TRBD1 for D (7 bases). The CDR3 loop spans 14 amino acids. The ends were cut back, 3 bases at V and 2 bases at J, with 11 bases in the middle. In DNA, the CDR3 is TGTGCCAGCAGTTTTCAGGGGGGCGCCTACGAGCAGTACTTC. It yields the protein CASSFQGGAYEQYF.

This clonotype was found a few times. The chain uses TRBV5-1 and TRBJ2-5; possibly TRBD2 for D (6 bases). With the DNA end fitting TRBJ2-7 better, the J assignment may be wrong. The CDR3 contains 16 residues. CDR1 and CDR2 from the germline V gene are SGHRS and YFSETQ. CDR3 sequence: CASSFTSSDRSYEQYF. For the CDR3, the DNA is TGCGCCAGCAGCTTCACCTCTAGCGATCGCTCCTACGAGCAGTACTTC.

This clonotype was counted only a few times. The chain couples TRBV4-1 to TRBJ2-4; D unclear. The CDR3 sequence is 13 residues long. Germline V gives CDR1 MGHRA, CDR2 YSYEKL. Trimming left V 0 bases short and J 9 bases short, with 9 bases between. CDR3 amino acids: CASSQDGWGIQYF. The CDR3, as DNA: TGCGCCAGCAGCCAAGATGGGTGGGGCATTCAGTACTTC.

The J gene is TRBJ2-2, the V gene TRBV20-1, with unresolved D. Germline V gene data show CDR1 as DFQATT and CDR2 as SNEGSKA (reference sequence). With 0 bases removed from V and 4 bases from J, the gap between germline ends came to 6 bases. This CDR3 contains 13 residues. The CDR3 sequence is CSARDLSTGELFF. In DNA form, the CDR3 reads TGCAGTGCTAGAGATCTCAGCACCGGGGAGCTGTTTTTT.

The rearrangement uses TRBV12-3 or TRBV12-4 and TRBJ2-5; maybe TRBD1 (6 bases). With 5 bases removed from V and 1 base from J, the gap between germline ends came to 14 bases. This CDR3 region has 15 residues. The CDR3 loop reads CASSPSTGRQETQYF. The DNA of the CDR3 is TGTGCCAGCAGTCCCTCGACAGGACGCCAAGAGACCCAGTACTTC.

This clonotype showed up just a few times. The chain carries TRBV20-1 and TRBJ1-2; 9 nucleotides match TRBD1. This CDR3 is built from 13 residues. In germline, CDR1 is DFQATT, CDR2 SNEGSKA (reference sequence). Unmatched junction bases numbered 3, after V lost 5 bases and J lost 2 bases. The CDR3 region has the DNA TGCAGTGCTTTACAGGGGGCAAACTATGGCTACACCTTC. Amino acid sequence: CSALQGANYGYTF.

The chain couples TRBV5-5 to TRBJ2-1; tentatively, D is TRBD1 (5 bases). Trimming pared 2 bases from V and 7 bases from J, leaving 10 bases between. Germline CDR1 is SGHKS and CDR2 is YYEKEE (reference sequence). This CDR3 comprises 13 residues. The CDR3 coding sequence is TGTGCCAGCAGCTTCCGACAGCCTAATGAGCAGTTCTTC. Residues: CASSFRQPNEQFF.

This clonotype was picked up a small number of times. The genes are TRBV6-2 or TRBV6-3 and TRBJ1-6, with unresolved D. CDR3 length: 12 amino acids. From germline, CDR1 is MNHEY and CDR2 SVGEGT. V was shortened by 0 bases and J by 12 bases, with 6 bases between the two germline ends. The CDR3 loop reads CASSYSNKPLHF. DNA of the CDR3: TGTGCCAGCAGTTACTCGAACAAACCCCTCCACTTT.

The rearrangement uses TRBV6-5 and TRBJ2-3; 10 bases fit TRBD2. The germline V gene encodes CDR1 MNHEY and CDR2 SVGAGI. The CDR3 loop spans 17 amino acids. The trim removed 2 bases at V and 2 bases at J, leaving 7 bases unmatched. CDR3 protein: CASSYEASGGTTDTQYF. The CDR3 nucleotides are TGTGCCAGCAGTTACGAGGCTAGCGGGGGAACCACAGATACGCAGTATTTT.